This T cell receptor beta chain was identified in a study of T cells after yellow fever vaccination. This clonotype has only a few counts. Its antigen remains unidentified. Whole-study findings and limits: Subsequent to the booster, the majority of primary-vaccination clones reappeared (around 97% CD4, around 85% CD8). Only a small proportion of the clonotypes turned up in both the CD4 and the CD8 compartments, likely arising from convergent recombination.

TCR cDNA, made by 5'RACE template switching, carried an added universal primer site and UMIs. MiXCR, applied by TCRdb to the 5' RACE reads, yields one record per CDR3 protein. This sample has about 320,000 distinct CDR3 sequences, with around 4.5% found just once. Deletions cut 4 bases from V and 6 bases from J, with 14 bases between. The CDR3 consists of 13 residues. CDR1 is SQVTM, CDR2 ANQGSEA, per germline. This TCR was sampled from a man aged 18 to 30 who received the YFV17D yellow fever vaccine. This chain uses TRBV29-1 with TRBJ2-3, with D possibly matching TRBD1 (5 bases). The specimen was PBMCs, collected 15 days after the yellow fever booster vaccination. As DNA, the CDR3 is TGCAGCGTTGCTTTCAGGGCTCGGGATACGCAGTATTTT. Translating it yields CSVAFRARDTQYF.